A selection of T cell receptor beta chains follows, all from one sample in a study of blood T cell repertoires in COVID-19. TCRdb keeps only in-frame clones here, not all; method: immunoSEQ multiplex PCR. This sample carries just under 60,000 clones, around four fifths of them seen once, and the ten largest clones take over 9.5%. Source material: peripheral blood. The receptors shown here come from a man at least 80 years old with acute or convalescent COVID-19. CDR3s include the opening cysteine and the closing phenylalanine or tryptophan. Each record gives: D gene, clone size, V gene, J gene, CDR3 protein, CDR3 DNA. D genes are given only for firm matches. Not all rows give a size; the values are once, few, many and, for expanded clones, a class.

D: .; size: .; V: TRBV6-5; J: TRBJ2-2; CDR3: CASSLTLSLFF; DNA: TGTGCCAGCAGTCTGACACTTTCGCTGTTTTTT
D: TRBD1; size: .; V: TRBV15; J: TRBJ1-5; CDR3: CATSDGQGRGSNQPQHF; DNA: TGTGCCACCAGCGACGGACAGGGGAGGGGTAGCAATCAGCCCCAGCATTTT
D: .; size: once; V: TRBV28; J: TRBJ2-3; CDR3: CASAGLDYTDTQYF; DNA: TGTGCCAGCGCAGGGCTGGACTACACAGATACGCAGTATTTT
D: .; size: .; V: TRBV5-1; J: TRBJ1-1; CDR3: CASSPQTEPNTEAFF; DNA: TGCGCCAGCAGCCCTCAGACAGAACCGAACACTGAAGCTTTCTTT
D: .; size: .; V: TRBV12-3/TRBV12-4; J: TRBJ1-1; CDR3: CASRPDSILEAFF; DNA: TGTGCCAGCAGGCCAGACAGTATCCTTGAAGCTTTCTTT
D: TRBD1; size: .; V: TRBV11-2; J: TRBJ2-7; CDR3: CASSLMTGDYEQYF; DNA: TGTGCCAGCAGCTTGATGACAGGGGACTACGAGCAGTACTTC
D: TRBD1; size: .; V: TRBV3-1/TRBV3-2; J: TRBJ1-1; CDR3: CASSHLTGGGTEAFF; DNA: TGTGCCAGCAGCCACCTGACAGGGGGCGGGACTGAAGCTTTCTTT
D: .; size: once; V: TRBV19; J: TRBJ1-6; CDR3: CASSSGQGLPLHF; DNA: TGTGCCAGTAGTTCCGGTCAGGGTCTACCCCTCCACTTT
D: TRBD2; size: .; V: TRBV5-4; J: TRBJ2-3; CDR3: CASSRRLAGPRGDTQYF; DNA: TGTGCCAGCAGTCGCCGACTAGCGGGGCCTCGGGGAGATACGCAGTATTTT
D: TRBD2; size: .; V: TRBV30; J: TRBJ2-1; CDR3: CAWSWWEGYNEQFF; DNA: TGTGCCTGGAGTTGGTGGGAGGGCTACAATGAGCAGTTCTTC
D: .; size: .; V: TRBV25-1; J: TRBJ1-1; CDR3: CASRGTPNTEAFF; DNA: TGTGCCAGCAGAGGGACTCCCAACACTGAAGCTTTCTTT
D: TRBD1; size: .; V: TRBV27; J: TRBJ1-1; CDR3: CASSFDRDRTEAFF; DNA: TGTGCCAGCAGTTTTGACAGGGACAGGACTGAAGCTTTCTTT
D: .; size: .; V: TRBV5-6; J: TRBJ1-3; CDR3: CASNRRTNSGNTIYF; DNA: TGTGCCAGCAATCGGAGGACTAACTCTGGAAACACCATATATTTT
D: TRBD2; size: .; V: TRBV5-4; J: TRBJ2-1; CDR3: CASSLKLTSGSNEQFF; DNA: TGTGCCAGCAGCTTAAAACTAACTAGCGGGTCCAATGAGCAGTTCTTC
D: TRBD1; size: .; V: TRBV19; J: TRBJ1-1; CDR3: CASSVTGAVSEAFF; DNA: TGTGCCAGTAGTGTCACAGGGGCCGTTTCTGAAGCTTTCTTT
D: TRBD2; size: .; V: TRBV30; J: TRBJ2-1; CDR3: CAWRASGAYNEQFF; DNA: TGTGCCTGGAGGGCTAGCGGGGCCTACAATGAGCAGTTCTTC
D: TRBD2; size: .; V: TRBV29-1; J: TRBJ2-7; CDR3: CSVASGTTYEQYF; DNA: TGCAGCGTTGCTAGCGGAACCACCTACGAGCAGTACTTC
D: .; size: .; V: TRBV6-5; J: TRBJ1-2; CDR3: CASKGTGGNYGYTF; DNA: TGTGCCAGCAAGGGAACCGGGGGAAACTATGGCTACACCTTC
D: .; size: .; V: TRBV19; J: TRBJ2-7; CDR3: CASSIGLLYEQYF; DNA: TGTGCCAGTAGTATTGGACTTCTCTACGAGCAGTACTTC
D: .; size: .; V: TRBV5-6; J: TRBJ1-2; CDR3: CASSLVEVTHNYGYTF; DNA: TGTGCCAGCAGCTTGGTTGAGGTTACACATAACTATGGCTACACCTTC
D: TRBD2; size: .; V: TRBV9; J: TRBJ2-1; CDR3: CASSVTSGTYNEQFF; DNA: TGTGCCAGCAGCGTGACTAGCGGGACCTACAATGAGCAGTTCTTC
D: .; size: .; V: TRBV11-3; J: TRBJ2-3; CDR3: CASSSRRVGPPDTQYF; DNA: TGTGCCAGCAGCTCCCGTCGGGTTGGCCCCCCAGATACGCAGTATTTT
D: .; size: .; V: TRBV3-1/TRBV3-2; J: TRBJ1-6; CDR3: CASSQEGVFSYNSPLHF; DNA: TGTGCCAGCAGCCAAGAAGGGGTCTTCTCCTATAATTCACCCCTCCACTTT
D: TRBD2; size: .; V: TRBV7-9; J: TRBJ2-4; CDR3: CASSLGGTGGIKNIQYF; DNA: TGTGCCAGCAGCTTAGGTGGTACGGGAGGGATCAAAAACATTCAGTACTTC
D: .; size: .; V: TRBV5-3; J: TRBJ1-5; CDR3: CARSFFVGNQPQHF; DNA: TGTGCCAGAAGCTTCTTCGTAGGCAATCAGCCCCAGCATTTT
D: .; size: .; V: TRBV2; J: TRBJ1-2; CDR3: CASSVNSYGYTF; DNA: TGTGCCAGCAGTGTCAACAGCTATGGCTACACCTTC
D: .; size: once; V: TRBV18; J: TRBJ1-6; CDR3: CASSPRTDSPLHF; DNA: TGTGCCAGCTCACCCCGGACAGATTCACCCCTCCACTTT
D: .; size: once; V: TRBV11-3; J: TRBJ1-1; CDR3: CASSFFFVRATEAFF; DNA: TGTGCCAGCAGCTTTTTCTTCGTTCGAGCCACTGAAGCTTTCTTT
D: .; size: .; V: TRBV5-4; J: TRBJ1-4; CDR3: CASSVRGEGEKLFF; DNA: TGTGCCAGCAGCGTGAGGGGGGAGGGTGAAAAACTGTTTTTT
D: .; size: .; V: TRBV30; J: TRBJ1-1; CDR3: CAWSVGAQNTEAFF; DNA: TGTGCCTGGAGTGTAGGGGCCCAGAACACTGAAGCTTTCTTT
D: .; size: .; V: TRBV30; J: TRBJ1-4; CDR3: CAWSRDEKLFF; DNA: TGTGCCTGGAGTCGGGATGAAAAACTGTTTTTT
D: TRBD1; size: .; V: TRBV5-5; J: TRBJ2-7; CDR3: CASSLAGTGTSEQYF; DNA: TGTGCCAGCAGCTTGGCGGGGACAGGGACTTCCGAGCAGTACTTC
D: TRBD2; size: .; V: TRBV5-1; J: TRBJ2-1; CDR3: CASTNPSGNNEQFF; DNA: TGCGCCAGCACCAACCCTAGCGGGAACAATGAGCAGTTCTTC
D: .; size: .; V: TRBV6-5; J: TRBJ2-1; CDR3: CASSLQLYNEQFF; DNA: TGTGCCAGCAGTTTACAGCTTTACAATGAGCAGTTCTTC
D: .; size: .; V: TRBV29-1; J: TRBJ1-1; CDR3: CSVDFFQGGGEAFF; DNA: TGCAGCGTTGACTTTTTCCAGGGAGGGGGTGAAGCTTTCTTT
D: .; size: .; V: TRBV10-2; J: TRBJ1-1; CDR3: CASMLETENTEAFF; DNA: TGCGCCAGCATGCTCGAGACAGAGAACACTGAAGCTTTCTTT
D: .; size: .; V: TRBV28; J: TRBJ1-2; CDR3: CASRIPGTRYGYTF; DNA: TGTGCCAGCCGAATCCCCGGGACACGATATGGCTACACCTTC
D: .; size: .; V: TRBV2; J: TRBJ1-5; CDR3: CASSDNSNQPQHF; DNA: TGTGCCAGCAGTGATAATAGCAATCAGCCCCAGCATTTT
D: TRBD1; size: .; V: TRBV6-2/TRBV6-3; J: TRBJ2-5; CDR3: CASSHQGAMRHQETQYF; DNA: TGTGCCAGCAGTCACCAGGGGGCGATGAGACACCAAGAGACCCAGTACTTC
D: .; size: .; V: TRBV29-1; J: TRBJ1-1; CDR3: CSVERGNTEAFF; DNA: TGCAGCGTTGAGCGGGGAAACACTGAAGCTTTCTTT
D: .; size: .; V: TRBV6-1; J: TRBJ1-5; CDR3: CASSEPGRGGNQPQHF; DNA: TGTGCCAGCAGTGAGCCAGGCCGGGGGGGCAATCAGCCCCAGCATTTT
D: TRBD1; size: .; V: TRBV11-2; J: TRBJ1-4; CDR3: CASSEGQGRNEKLFF; DNA: TGTGCCAGCAGCGAGGGACAGGGCCGTAATGAAAAACTGTTTTTT
D: .; size: .; V: TRBV7-6; J: TRBJ2-7; CDR3: CASSLQPGTLLGEQYF; DNA: TGTGCCAGCAGCTTACAGCCCGGGACTCTACTGGGGGAGCAGTACTTC
D: TRBD1; size: .; V: TRBV18; J: TRBJ1-4; CDR3: CASSFGQGGEKLFF; DNA: TGTGCCAGCTCATTCGGACAGGGCGGAGAAAAACTGTTTTTT
D: TRBD2; size: .; V: TRBV19; J: TRBJ2-5; CDR3: CASSTLREGPETQYF; DNA: TGTGCCAGTAGTACCCTGCGGGAGGGCCCCGAGACCCAGTACTTC
D: TRBD2; size: once; V: TRBV24-1; J: TRBJ2-1; CDR3: CATSDLRGDGTSGKNEQFF; DNA: TGTGCCACCAGTGATTTGCGGGGCGACGGGACTAGCGGGAAAAATGAGCAGTTCTTC
D: TRBD1; size: .; V: TRBV5-5; J: TRBJ2-1; CDR3: CASSLVSTGGWNEQFF; DNA: TGTGCCAGCAGCTTGGTTTCAACAGGGGGTTGGAATGAGCAGTTCTTC
D: .; size: .; V: TRBV6-1; J: TRBJ1-1; CDR3: CASSERGSWTEAFF; DNA: TGTGCCAGCAGTGAGCGGGGGAGTTGGACTGAAGCTTTCTTT